The clone carrying this TCR beta chain has only one observation. Its antigen is not known. This sample stems from a study of glioma-infiltrating T cells after dendritic cell vaccination. Overall study findings and caveats: Estimated pretreatment TIL content predicted outcome after dendritic cell vaccination.

The protocol was immunoSEQ multiplex PCR, while the TCRdb copy is restricted to in-frame clones and leaves out a portion. Among roughly 100,000 clones listed, around 89% were seen once. CDR3 length equals 16 residues. Germline values: CDR1 SGHRS, CDR2 YFSETQ. Trimming left V 3 bases short and J 0 bases short, with 13 bases between. Time point here: after dendritic cell vaccination, including at tumor progression/relapse. Isocitrate dehydrogenase mutation was absent in all glioblastoma patients. The sample consisted of blood, taken after dendritic cell vaccination. The sequence came from a human donor with glioblastoma. The chain uses TRBV5-1 and TRBJ1-3, with D tentatively TRBD1 (5 bases). CDR3 sequence (DNA): TGCGCCAGCAGCTCCGACAGATTAATCTCTGGAAACACCATATATTTT. This codes for CASSSDRLISGNTIYF. The entire variable domain, with the rest obtained from reference TRBV5-1 and TRBJ1-3, is as follows: KAGVTQTPRYLIKTRGQQVTLSCSPISGHRSVSWYQQTPGQGLQFLFEYFSETQRNKGNFPGRFSGRQFSNSRSEMNVSTLELGDSALYLCASSSDRLISGNTIYFGEGSWLTVV.